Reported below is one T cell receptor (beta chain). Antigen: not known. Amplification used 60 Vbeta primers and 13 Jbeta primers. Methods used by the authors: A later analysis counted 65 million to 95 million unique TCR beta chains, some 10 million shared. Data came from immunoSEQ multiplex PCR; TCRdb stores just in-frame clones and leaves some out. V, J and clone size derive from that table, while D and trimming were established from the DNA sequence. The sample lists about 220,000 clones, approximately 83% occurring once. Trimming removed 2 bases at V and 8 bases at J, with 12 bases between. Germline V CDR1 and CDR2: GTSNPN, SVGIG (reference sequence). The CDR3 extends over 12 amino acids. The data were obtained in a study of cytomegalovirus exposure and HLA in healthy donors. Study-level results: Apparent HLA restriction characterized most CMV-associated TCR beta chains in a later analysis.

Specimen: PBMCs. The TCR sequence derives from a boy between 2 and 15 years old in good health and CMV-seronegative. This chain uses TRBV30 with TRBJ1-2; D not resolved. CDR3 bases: TGTGCCTGGAGTTCTGGACTTATGGGCTACACCTTC. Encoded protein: CAWSSGLMGYTF.